This entry concerns a single TCR beta chain. Its antigen is not known. MiXCR was run by TCRdb on the 5' RACE reads, yielding one entry per CDR3 protein. The table shows about 340,000 distinct CDR3 sequences, with around 12% occurring only once. The CDR3 is 14 amino acids. The ends were cut back, 4 bases at V and 5 bases at J, with 15 bases in the middle. The germline V gene encodes CDR1 SGHRS and CDR2 YFSETQ. This sample was included in a study of identical twins. Whole-study findings and limits: The study drew conclusions from cross-sectional statistical analysis, not from following the same donors.

These sequences were also reported in another study, on yellow fever vaccine responses in identical twins.

The chain uses TRBV5-1 and TRBJ2-5; unclear D gene. The sample was CD8+ T cells sorted from blood. The clonotype originates from a woman aged 18 to 35 in good health. DNA for the CDR3: TGCGCCAGCAGCCGAACACTTGGGATCGAGACCCAGTACTTC. The encoded protein is CASSRTLGIETQYF.